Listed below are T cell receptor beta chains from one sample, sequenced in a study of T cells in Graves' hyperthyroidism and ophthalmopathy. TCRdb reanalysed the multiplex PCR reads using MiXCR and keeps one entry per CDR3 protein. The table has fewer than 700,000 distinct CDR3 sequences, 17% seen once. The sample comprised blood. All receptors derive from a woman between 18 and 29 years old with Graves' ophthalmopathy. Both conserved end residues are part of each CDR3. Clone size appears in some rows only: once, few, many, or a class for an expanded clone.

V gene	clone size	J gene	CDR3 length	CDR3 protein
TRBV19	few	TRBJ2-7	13	CASSRQPHYEQYF
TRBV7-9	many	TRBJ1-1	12	CASSSDHTEAFF
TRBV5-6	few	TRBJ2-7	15	CASSYTGRGNYEQYF
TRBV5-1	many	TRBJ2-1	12	CASSLARNEQFF
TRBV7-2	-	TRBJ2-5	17	CASSFKPRGLFTETQHF
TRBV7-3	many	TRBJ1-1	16	CASSLGSADMNTEAFF
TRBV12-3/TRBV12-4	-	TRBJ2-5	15	CASSFQRSIQETQYF
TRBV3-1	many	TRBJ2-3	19	CASSQDLLAAQKGIDTQYF
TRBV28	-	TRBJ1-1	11	CASSQIGRAFF
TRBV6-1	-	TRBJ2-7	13	CASSRQTSYEQYF
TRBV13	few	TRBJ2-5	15	CASSPEAGGLETQYF
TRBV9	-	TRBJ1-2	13	CASSVIEGYGYTF
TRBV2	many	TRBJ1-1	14	CASSSEGGGTEAFF
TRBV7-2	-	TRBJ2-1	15	CASSLEAGGRLEQFF
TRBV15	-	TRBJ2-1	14	CATSRGKRVYEQFF
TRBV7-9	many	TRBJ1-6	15	CASSLQGGPESPLHF
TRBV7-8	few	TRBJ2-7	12	CASSPLLDEQYF
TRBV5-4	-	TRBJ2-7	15	CASSIGQPSSYEQYF
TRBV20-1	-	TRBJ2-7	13	CSAAGLAPYEQYF
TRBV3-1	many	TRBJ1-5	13	CARIRGFGQPQHF
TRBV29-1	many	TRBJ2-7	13	CSVESDDSYEQYF
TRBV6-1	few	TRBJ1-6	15	CASTARGSQGSPLHF
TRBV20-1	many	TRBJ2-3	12	CSVFGGTDTQYF
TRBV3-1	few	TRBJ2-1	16	CASSQNPRSSYNEQFF
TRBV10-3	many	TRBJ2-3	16	CAISESFGSSTDTQYF
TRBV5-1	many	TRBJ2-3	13	CASRSRGIDTQYF
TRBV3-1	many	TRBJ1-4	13	CASKGQGDEKLFF
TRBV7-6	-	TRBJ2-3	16	CASSPGTGIEGDTQYF
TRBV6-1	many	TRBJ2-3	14	CASSRTSSADTQYF
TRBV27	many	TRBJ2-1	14	CASLTRDRVNEQFF
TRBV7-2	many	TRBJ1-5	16	CASSLATAWPNQPQHF
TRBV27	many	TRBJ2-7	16	CASSFRGRTGVGEQYF
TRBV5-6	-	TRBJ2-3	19	CASSPYHSPGLAGDYTQYF
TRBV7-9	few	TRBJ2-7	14	CASSFWDMLYEQYF
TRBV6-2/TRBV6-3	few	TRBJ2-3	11	CASSYSIGQYF
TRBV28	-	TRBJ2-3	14	CASRTGLRADTQYF
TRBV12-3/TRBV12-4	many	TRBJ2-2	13	CASSRTIAGELFF
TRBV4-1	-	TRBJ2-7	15	CASSQGAGISYEQYF
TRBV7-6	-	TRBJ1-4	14	CASTPLDGDEKLFF
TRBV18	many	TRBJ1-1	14	CASSPPDGNTEAFF
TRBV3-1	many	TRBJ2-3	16	CASSPRTGGLTDTQYF
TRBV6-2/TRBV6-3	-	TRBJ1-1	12	CASSYFNTEAFF
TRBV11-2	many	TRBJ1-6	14	CASNDRGDNSPLHF